This is a list of T cell receptor beta chains from one sample in a study of blood T cell repertoires in COVID-19. TCRdb keeps only in-frame clones here, not all; method: immunoSEQ multiplex PCR. The data contain roughly 180,000 clones, about 88% of them seen just once; the ten biggest clones take up over 5%. Sequenced: peripheral blood. The origin of the receptors is a woman in her forties or fifties with COVID-19, enrolled during active disease. CDR3s include the opening cysteine and the closing phenylalanine or tryptophan. D genes are given only for firm matches.

V gene,D gene,J gene,CDR3 protein,CDR3 DNA
TRBV3-1/TRBV3-2,-,TRBJ1-4,CASSQANSNEKLFF,TGTGCCAGCAGCCAAGCGAACAGTAATGAAAAACTGTTTTTT
TRBV10-3,TRBD2,TRBJ2-3,CAIRGTRGSTDTQYF,TGTGCCATCAGGGGGACTAGGGGGTCGACAGATACGCAGTATTTT
TRBV6-5,TRBD2,TRBJ2-5,CASSYGLAGRKETQYF,TGTGCCAGCAGTTACGGGCTAGCGGGCAGAAAAGAGACCCAGTACTTC
TRBV6-1,TRBD1,TRBJ1-2,CASSEMDREGYTF,TGTGCCAGCAGTGAGATGGACAGGGAAGGCTACACCTTC
TRBV6-2/TRBV6-3,TRBD1,TRBJ1-4,CASSYWTGESSEKLFF,TGTGCCAGCAGTTACTGGACAGGGGAGTCCAGTGAAAAACTGTTTTTT
TRBV13,TRBD2,TRBJ2-7,CASSQTSASSYEQYF,TGTGCCAGCAGCCAAACTAGCGCTAGCTCCTACGAGCAGTACTTC
TRBV10-3,-,TRBJ2-1,CAISARDEQFF,TGTGCCATCAGTGCGCGGGATGAGCAGTTCTTC
TRBV21-1,-,TRBJ2-5,CASRSGTSGETQYF,TGTGCCAGCAGGTCCGGGACTAGTGGTGAGACCCAGTACTTC
TRBV6-2/TRBV6-3,-,TRBJ2-7,CASSYSGGLSEQYF,TGTGCCAGCAGTTACTCAGGGGGTTTAAGCGAGCAGTACTTC
TRBV9,-,TRBJ1-3,CASSVGQGIRDLSGNTIYF,TGTGCCAGCAGCGTAGGCCAGGGGATAAGGGACCTCTCTGGAAACACCATATATTTT
TRBV20-1,-,TRBJ2-3,CSAGSTDTQYF,TGCAGTGCTGGGAGTACAGATACGCAGTATTTT
TRBV13,-,TRBJ1-1,CASSMTGPSEAFF,TGTGCCAGCAGCATGACAGGCCCGTCTGAAGCTTTCTTT
TRBV5-1,TRBD1,TRBJ1-2,CASSLDGTGGGYTF,TGCGCCAGCAGCTTGGATGGGACAGGGGGCGGCTACACCTTC
TRBV9,-,TRBJ2-5,CASSVRASGGPVQETQYF,TGTGCCAGCAGCGTCCGAGCCAGCGGCGGCCCCGTCCAAGAGACCCAGTACTTC